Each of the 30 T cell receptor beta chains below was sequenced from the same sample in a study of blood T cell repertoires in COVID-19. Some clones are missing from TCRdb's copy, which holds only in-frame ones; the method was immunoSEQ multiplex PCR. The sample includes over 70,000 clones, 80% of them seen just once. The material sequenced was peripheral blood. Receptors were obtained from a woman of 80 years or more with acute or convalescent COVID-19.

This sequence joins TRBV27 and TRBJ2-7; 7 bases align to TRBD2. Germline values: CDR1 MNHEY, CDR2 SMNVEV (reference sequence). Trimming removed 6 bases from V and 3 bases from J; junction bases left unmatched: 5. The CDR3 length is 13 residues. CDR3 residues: CASRSGMGYEQYF. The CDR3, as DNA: TGTGCCAGCAGGAGCGGGATGGGCTACGAGCAGTACTTC.

CDR3 sequence: CASSFRADNEQFF. CDR3 DNA: TGTGCCAGCAGCTTTAGAGCTGACAATGAGCAGTTCTTC. The chain uses TRBV7-9 and TRBJ2-1; no reliable D call. V lost 3 bases and J 5 bases, leaving 8 bases between the germline ends. Germline V gene data show CDR1 as SEHNR and CDR2 as FQNEAQ (reference sequence). The CDR3 runs 13 residues.

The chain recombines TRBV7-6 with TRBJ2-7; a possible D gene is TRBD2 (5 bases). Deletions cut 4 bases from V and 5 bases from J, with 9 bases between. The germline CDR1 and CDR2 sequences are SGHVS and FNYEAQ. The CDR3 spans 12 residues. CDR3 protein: CASSSGNHEQYF. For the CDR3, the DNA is TGTGCCAGCAGCTCCGGGAACCACGAGCAGTACTTC.

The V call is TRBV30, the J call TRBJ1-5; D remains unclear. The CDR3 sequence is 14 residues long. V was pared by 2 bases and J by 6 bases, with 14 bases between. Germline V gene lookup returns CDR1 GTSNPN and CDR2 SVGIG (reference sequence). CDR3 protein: CAWSTGGIGQPQHF. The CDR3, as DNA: TGTGCCTGGAGTACGGGAGGGATCGGTCAGCCCCAGCATTTT.

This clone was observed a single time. CDR3 region: CASSSSGALSRETQYF. The CDR3, as DNA: TGTGCCAGCAGTAGTAGCGGGGCTCTCTCGAGAGAGACCCAGTACTTC. This chain joins TRBV27 and TRBJ2-5; the match to TRBD2 covers 8 bases. The ends lost 5 bases at V and 4 bases at J; junction bases unmatched: 12. The CDR3 spans 16 residues. In germline, CDR1 is MNHEY, CDR2 SMNVEV (reference sequence).

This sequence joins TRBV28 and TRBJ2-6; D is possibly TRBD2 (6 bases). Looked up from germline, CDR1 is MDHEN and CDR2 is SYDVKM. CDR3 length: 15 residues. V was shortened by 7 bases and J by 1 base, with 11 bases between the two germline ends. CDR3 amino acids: CASIPRESGANVLTF. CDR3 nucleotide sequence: TGTGCCAGCATCCCCCGGGAGTCTGGGGCCAACGTCCTGACTTTC.

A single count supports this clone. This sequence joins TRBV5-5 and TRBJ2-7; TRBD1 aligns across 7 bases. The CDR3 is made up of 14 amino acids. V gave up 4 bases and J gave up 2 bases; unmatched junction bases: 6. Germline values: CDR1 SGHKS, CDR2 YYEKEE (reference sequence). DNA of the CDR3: TGTGCCAGCAGCAACGACAGGGATACCTACGAGCAGTACTTC. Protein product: CASSNDRDTYEQYF.

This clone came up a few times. The CDR3 here is CASSARSGQGYGYTF. CDR3 bases: TGTGCCAGCAGCGCCCGTTCTGGGCAGGGGTATGGCTACACCTTC. This chain uses TRBV11-2 with TRBJ1-2; weak D call: TRBD1 (6 bases). Germline loops: CDR1 SGHAT, CDR2 FQNNGV. V lost 5 bases, J lost 5 bases, and 18 bases lay in between. The CDR3 contains 15 residues.

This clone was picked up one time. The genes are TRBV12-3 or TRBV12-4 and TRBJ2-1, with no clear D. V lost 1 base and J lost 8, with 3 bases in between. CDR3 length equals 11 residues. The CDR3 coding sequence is TGTGCCAGCAGTTTAGTAGATGAGCAGTTCTTC. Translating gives CASSLVDEQFF.

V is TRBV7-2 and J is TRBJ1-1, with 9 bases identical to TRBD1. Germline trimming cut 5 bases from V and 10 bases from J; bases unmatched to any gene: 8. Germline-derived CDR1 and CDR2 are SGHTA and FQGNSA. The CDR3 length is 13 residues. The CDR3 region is CASSLGQGDVAFF. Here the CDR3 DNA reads TGTGCCAGCAGCCTGGGACAGGGAGACGTAGCTTTCTTT.

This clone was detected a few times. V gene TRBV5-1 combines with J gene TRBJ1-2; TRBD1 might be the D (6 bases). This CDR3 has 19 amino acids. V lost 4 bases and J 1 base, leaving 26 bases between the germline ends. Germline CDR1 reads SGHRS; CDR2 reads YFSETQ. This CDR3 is CASSPHAVARGRGNYGYTF. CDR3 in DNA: TGCGCCAGCAGCCCGCATGCCGTGGCCAGGGGAAGGGGTAACTATGGCTACACCTTC.

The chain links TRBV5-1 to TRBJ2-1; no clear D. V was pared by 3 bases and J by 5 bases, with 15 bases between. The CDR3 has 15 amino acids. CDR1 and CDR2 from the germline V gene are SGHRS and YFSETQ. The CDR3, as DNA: TGCGCCAGCAGCTCGGAACCCACAGCTAACAATGAGCAGTTCTTC. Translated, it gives CASSSEPTANNEQFF.

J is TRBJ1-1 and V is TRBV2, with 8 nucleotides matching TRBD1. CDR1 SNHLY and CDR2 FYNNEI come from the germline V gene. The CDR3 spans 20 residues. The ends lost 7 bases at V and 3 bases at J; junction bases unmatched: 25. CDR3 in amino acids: CASIKTISFGRGRTDTEAFF. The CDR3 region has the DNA TGTGCCAGCATCAAAACCATTTCTTTTGGCAGGGGGCGCACGGACACTGAAGCTTTCTTT. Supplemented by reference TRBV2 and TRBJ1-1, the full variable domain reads EPEVTQTPSHQVTQMGQEVILRCVPISNHLYFYWYRQILGQKVEFLVSFYNNEISEKSEIFDDQFSVERPDGSNFTLKIRSTKLEDSAMYFCASIKTISFGRGRTDTEAFFGQGTRLTVV.

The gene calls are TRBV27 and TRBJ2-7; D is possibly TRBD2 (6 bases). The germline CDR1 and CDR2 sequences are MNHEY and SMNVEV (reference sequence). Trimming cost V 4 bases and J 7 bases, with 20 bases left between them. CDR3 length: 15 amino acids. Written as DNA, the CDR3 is TGTGCCAGCAGTTGGGTCCCAGCCGGGGGAGGTGAGCAGTACTTC. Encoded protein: CASSWVPAGGGEQYF.

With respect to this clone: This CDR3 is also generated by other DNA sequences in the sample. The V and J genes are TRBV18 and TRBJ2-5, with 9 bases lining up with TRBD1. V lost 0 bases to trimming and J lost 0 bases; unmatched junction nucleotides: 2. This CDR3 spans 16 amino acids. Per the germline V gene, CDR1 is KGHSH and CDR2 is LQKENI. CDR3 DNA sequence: TGTGCCAGCTCACCACCGCGGACAGGGGACCAAGAGACCCAGTACTTC. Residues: CASSPPRTGDQETQYF.

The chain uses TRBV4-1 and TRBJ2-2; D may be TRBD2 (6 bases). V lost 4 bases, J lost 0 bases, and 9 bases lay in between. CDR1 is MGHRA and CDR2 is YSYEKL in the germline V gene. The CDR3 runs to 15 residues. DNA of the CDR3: TGCGCCAGCAGCCCAGGGACTTCGAACACCGGGGAGCTGTTTTTT. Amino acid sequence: CASSPGTSNTGELFF.

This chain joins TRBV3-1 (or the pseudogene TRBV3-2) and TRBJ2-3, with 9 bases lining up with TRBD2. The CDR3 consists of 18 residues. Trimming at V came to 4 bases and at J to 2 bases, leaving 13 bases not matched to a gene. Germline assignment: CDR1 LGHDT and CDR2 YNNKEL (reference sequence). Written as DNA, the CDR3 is TGTGCCAGCAGCCGCCAGAGCGGGGGGTCGGGGCTCACAGATACGCAGTATTTT. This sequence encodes CASSRQSGGSGLTDTQYF.

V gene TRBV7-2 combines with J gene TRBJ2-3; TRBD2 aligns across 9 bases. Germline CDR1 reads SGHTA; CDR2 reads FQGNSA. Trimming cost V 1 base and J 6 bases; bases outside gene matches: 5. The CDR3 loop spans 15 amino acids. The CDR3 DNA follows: TGTGCCAGCAGCTTAGAGGGACTAGCTTCCGATACGCAGTATTTT. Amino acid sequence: CASSLEGLASDTQYF. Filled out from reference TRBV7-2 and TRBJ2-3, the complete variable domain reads GAGVSQSPSNKVTEKGKDVELRCDPISGHTALYWYRQSLGQGLEFLIYFQGNSAPDKSGLPSDRFSAERTGGSVSTLTIQRTQQEDSAVYLCASSLEGLASDTQYFGPGTRLTVL.

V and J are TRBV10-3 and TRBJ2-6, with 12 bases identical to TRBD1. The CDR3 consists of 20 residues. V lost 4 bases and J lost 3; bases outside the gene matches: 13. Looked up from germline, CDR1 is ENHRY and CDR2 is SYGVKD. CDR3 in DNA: TGTGCCATCAGTGGAATGGGGACAGGGGGCGCGATTGGTGGGGCCAACGTCCTGACTTTC. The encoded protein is CAISGMGTGGAIGGANVLTF.

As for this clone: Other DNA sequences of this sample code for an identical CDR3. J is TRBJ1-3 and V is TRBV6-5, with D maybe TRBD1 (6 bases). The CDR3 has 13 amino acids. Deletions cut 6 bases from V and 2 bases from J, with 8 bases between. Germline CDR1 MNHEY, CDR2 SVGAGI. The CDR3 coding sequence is TGTGCCAGCAGGCAGGGGCCTGGAAACACCATATATTTT. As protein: CASRQGPGNTIYF.

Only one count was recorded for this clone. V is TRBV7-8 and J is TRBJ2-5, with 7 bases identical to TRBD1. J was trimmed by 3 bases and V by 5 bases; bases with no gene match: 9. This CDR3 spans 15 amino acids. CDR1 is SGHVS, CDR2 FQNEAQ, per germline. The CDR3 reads CASSQRDSKEETQYF. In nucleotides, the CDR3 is TGTGCCAGCAGCCAACGGGACAGCAAAGAAGAGACCCAGTACTTC.

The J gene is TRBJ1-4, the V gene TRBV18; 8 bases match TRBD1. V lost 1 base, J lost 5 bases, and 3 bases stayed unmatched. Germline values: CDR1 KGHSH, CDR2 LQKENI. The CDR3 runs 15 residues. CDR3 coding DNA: TGTGCCAGCTCACCACTTACAGGGGGGAATGAAAAACTGTTTTTT. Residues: CASSPLTGGNEKLFF.

CDR3 DNA: TGTGCCAGCTCACTACAGGGGTCGGACTATGGCTACACCTTC. The encoded protein is CASSLQGSDYGYTF. The J gene is TRBJ1-2, the V gene TRBV18, with TRBD1 matching over 7 bases. Germline trimming cut 4 bases from V and 3 bases from J; bases unmatched to any gene: 5. The germline V gene encodes CDR1 KGHSH and CDR2 LQKENI. The CDR3 loop spans 14 amino acids.

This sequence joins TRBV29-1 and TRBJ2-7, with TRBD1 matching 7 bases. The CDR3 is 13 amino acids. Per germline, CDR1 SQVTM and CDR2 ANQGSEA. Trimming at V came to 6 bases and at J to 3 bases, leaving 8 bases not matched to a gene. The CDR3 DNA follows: TGCAGCGTCACCGGGACAGCCAACTACGAGCAGTACTTC. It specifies CSVTGTANYEQYF.

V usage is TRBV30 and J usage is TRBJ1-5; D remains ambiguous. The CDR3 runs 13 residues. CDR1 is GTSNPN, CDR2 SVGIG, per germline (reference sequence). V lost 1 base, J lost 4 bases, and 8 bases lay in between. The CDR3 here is CAWSAQINQPQHF. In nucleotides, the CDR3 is TGTGCCTGGAGTGCGCAGATAAATCAGCCCCAGCATTTT.

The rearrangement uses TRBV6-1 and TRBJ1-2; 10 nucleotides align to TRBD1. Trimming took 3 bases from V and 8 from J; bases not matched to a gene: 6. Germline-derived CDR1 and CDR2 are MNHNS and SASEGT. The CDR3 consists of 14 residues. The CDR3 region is CASSETGGARGYTF. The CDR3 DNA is TGTGCCAGCAGTGAGACAGGGGGCGCTCGGGGCTACACCTTC.

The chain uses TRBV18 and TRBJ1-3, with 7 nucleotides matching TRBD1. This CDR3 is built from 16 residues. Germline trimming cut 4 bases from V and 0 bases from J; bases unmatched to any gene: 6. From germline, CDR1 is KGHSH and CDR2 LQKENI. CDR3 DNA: TGTGCCAGCTCACTGGCAGGGGGAGCCTCTGGAAACACCATATATTTT. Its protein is CASSLAGGASGNTIYF.

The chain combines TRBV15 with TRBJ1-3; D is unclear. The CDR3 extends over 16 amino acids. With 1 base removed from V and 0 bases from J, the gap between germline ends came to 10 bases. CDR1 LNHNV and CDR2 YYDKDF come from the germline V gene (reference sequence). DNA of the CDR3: TGTGCCACCAGCAGAGGGACTCTTACCTCTGGAAACACCATATATTTT. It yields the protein CATSRGTLTSGNTIYF.

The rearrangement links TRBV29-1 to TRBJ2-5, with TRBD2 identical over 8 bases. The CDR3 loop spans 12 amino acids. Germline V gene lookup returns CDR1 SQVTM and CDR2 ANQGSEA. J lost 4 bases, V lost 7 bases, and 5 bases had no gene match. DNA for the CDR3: TGCAGCGCAATAGCGGGGTCAGAGACCCAGTACTTC. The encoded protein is CSAIAGSETQYF. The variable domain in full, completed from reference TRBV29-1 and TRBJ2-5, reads SAVISQKPSRDICQRGTSLTIQCQVDSQVTMMFWYRQQPGQSLTLIATANQGSEATYESGFVIDKFPISRPNLTFSTLTVSNMSPEDSSIYLCSAIAGSETQYFGPGTRLLVL.

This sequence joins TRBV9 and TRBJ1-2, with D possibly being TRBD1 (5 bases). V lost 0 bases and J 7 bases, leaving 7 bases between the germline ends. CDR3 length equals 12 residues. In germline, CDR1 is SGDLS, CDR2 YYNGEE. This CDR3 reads CASSVGRGGYTF. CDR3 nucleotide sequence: TGTGCCAGCAGCGTAGGGAGGGGTGGCTACACCTTC.